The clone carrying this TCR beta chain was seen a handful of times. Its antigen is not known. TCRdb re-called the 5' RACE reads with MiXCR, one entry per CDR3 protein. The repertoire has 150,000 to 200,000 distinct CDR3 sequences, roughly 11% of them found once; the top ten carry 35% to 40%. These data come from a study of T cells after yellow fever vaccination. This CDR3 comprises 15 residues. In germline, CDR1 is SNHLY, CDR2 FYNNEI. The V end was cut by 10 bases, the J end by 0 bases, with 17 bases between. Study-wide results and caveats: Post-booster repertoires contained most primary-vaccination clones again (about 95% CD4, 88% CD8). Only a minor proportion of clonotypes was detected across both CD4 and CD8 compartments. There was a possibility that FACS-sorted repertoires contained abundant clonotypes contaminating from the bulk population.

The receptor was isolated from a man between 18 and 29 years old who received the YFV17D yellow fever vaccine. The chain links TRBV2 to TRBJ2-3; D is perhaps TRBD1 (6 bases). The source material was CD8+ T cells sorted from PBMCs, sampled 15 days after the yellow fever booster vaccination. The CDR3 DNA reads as TGTGCCACCCAAAGGACAGAGTCTAGCACAGATACGCAGTATTTT. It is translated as CATQRTESSTDTQYF.